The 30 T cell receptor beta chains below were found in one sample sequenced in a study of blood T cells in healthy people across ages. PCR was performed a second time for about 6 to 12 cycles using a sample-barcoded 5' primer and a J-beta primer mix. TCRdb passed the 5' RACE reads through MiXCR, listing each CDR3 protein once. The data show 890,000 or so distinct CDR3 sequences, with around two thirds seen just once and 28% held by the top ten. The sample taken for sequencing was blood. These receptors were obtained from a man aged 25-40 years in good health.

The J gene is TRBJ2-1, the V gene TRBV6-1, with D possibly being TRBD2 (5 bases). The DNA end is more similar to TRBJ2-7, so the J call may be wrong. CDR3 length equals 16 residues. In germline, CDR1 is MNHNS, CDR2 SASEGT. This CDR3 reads CASSEASAASSYEQYF. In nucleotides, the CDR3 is TGTGCCAGCAGTGAAGCCTCAGCGGCGAGCTCCTACGAGCAGTACTTC.

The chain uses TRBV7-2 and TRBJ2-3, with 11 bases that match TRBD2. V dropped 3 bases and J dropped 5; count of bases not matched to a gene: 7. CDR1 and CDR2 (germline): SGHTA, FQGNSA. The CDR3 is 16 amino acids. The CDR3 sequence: CASSFLTSGAVDTQYF. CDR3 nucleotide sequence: TGTGCCAGCAGCTTTCTGACTAGCGGGGCCGTAGATACGCAGTATTTT.

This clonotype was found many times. CDR3 protein: CASSLGAREDTQYF. CDR3 DNA sequence: TGTGCCAGCAGCTTAGGAGCCAGGGAAGATACGCAGTATTTT. This sequence joins TRBV13 and TRBJ2-3; the D gene is possibly TRBD1 (5 bases). Trimming left V 0 bases short and J 5 bases short, with 9 bases between. CDR3 length: 14 amino acids. The V gene's germline CDR1 is PRHDT and CDR2 FYEKMQ (reference sequence).

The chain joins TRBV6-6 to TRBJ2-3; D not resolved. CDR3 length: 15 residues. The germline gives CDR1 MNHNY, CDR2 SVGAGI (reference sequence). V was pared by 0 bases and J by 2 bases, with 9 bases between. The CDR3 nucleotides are TGTGCCAGCAGTTACTCGGATCTGTTCACAGATACGCAGTATTTT. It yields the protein CASSYSDLFTDTQYF.

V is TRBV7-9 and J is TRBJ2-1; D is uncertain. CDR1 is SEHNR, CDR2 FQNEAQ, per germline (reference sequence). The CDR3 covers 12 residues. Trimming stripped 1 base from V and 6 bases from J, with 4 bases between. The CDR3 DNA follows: TGTGCCAGCAGCTTAGTTATCAATGAGCAGTTCTTC. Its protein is CASSLVINEQFF. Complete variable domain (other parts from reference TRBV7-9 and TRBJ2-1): DTGVSQNPRHKITKRGQNVTFRCDPISEHNRLYWYRQTLGQGPEFLTYFQNEAQLEKSRLLSDRFSAERPKGSFSTLEIQRTEQGDSAMYLCASSLVINEQFFGPGTRLTVL.

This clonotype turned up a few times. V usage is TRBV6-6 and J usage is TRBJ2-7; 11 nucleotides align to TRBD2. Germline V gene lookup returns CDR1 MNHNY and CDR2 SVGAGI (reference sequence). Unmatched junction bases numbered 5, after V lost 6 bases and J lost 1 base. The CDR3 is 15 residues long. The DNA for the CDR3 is TGTGCCAGCAGCCAGGGACTAGCGGAATCCTACGAGCAGTACTTC. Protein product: CASSQGLAESYEQYF.

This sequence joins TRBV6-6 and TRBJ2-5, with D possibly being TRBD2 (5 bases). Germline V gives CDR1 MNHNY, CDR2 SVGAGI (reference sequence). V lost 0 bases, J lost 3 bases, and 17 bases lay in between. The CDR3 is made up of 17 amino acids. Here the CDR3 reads CASSYSRGSSYEETQYF. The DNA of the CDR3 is TGTGCCAGCAGTTACTCTCGAGGGTCTAGTTATGAAGAGACCCAGTACTTC.

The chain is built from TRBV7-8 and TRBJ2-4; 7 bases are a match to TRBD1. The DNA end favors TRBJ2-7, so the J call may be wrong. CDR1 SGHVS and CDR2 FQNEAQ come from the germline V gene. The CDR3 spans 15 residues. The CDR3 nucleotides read TGTGCCAGCAGCGTTGGGACAGAGGTGTCCTACGAGCAGTACTTC. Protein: CASSVGTEVSYEQYF.

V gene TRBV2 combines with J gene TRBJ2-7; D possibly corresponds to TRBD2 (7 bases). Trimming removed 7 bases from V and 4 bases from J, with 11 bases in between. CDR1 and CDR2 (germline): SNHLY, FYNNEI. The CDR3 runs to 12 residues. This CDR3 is CASNRGGYEQYF. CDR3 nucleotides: TGTGCCAGCAATAGGGGGGGGTACGAGCAGTACTTC.

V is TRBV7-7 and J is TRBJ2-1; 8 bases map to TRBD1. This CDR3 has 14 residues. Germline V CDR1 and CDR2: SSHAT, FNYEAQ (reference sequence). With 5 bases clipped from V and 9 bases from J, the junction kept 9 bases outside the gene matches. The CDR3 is CASSPGTGSGEQFF. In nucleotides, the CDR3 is TGTGCCAGCAGCCCCGGGACAGGCAGCGGTGAGCAGTTCTTC.

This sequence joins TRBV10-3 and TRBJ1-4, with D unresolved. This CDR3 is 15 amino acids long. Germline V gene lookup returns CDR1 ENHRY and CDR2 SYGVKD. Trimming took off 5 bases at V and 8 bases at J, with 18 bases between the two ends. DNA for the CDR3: TGTGCCATCAGTACTGGGCCCGACGGAGAGGAAAAACTGTTTTTT. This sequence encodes CAISTGPDGEEKLFF.

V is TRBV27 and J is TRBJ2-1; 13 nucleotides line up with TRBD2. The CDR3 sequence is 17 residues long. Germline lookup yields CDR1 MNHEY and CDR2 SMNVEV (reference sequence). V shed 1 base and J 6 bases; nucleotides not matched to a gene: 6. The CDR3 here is CASSLWETSGGPNEQFF. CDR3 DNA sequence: TGTGCCAGCAGTTTATGGGAGACTAGCGGGGGGCCCAATGAGCAGTTCTTC.

The CDR3 loop is CASSVGLYSYNEQFF. The CDR3 DNA reads as TGTGCCAGCAGCGTCGGACTCTACTCCTACAATGAGCAGTTCTTC. The chain has TRBV9 and TRBJ2-1, with D tentatively TRBD2 (5 bases). The CDR3 contains 15 residues. CDR1 and CDR2 (germline): SGDLS, YYNGEE. Trimming shortened V by 2 bases and J by 0 bases, and 9 bases separated the two germline ends.

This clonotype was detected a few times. The CDR3 loop reads CASSRGSRDEQYF. The CDR3 nucleotides are TGCGCCAGCAGCAGAGGGTCTCGGGACGAGCAGTACTTC. The genes are TRBV4-3 and TRBJ2-4; tentatively, D is TRBD2 (5 bases). TRBJ2-7 explains the end of the DNA better; the J call may be wrong. Germline values: CDR1 LGHNA, CDR2 YSLEER. CDR3 length equals 13 residues.

The chain's CDR3 is CASRTGTPYNEQFF. The CDR3 nucleotides are TGTGCCAGCAGAACCGGGACACCATACAATGAGCAGTTCTTC. This chain uses TRBV6-2 or TRBV6-3 with TRBJ2-1, with a possible D match to TRBD1 (6 bases). V lost 6 bases and J lost 4, with 13 bases in between. The germline gives CDR1 MNHEY, CDR2 SVGEGT. This CDR3 has 14 residues.

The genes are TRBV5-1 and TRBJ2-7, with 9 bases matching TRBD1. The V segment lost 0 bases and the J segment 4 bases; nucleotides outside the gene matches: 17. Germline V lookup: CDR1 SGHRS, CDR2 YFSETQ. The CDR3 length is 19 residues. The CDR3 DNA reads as TGCGCCAGCAGCTTGGAAGGGGGGACCGGGACAGGGAAAGGGTACGAGCAGTACTTC. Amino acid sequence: CASSLEGGTGTGKGYEQYF.

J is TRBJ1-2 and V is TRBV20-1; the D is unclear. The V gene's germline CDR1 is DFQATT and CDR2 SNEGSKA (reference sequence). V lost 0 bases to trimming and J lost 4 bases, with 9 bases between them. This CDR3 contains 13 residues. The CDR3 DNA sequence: TGCAGTGCTAGAGATGCGTTAGGCTATGGCTACACCTTC. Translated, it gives CSARDALGYGYTF.

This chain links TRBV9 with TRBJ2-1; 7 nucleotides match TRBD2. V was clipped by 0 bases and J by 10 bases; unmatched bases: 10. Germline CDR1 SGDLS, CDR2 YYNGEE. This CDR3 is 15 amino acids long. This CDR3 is CASSVGPGGTEEQFF. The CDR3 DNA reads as TGTGCCAGCAGCGTAGGCCCCGGGGGGACTGAAGAGCAGTTCTTC.

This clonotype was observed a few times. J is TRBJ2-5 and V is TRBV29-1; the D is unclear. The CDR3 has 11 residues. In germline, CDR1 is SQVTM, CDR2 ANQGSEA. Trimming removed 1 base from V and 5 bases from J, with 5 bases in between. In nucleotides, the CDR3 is TGCAGCGTTGAAGTTTTCGAGACCCAGTACTTC. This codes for CSVEVFETQYF.

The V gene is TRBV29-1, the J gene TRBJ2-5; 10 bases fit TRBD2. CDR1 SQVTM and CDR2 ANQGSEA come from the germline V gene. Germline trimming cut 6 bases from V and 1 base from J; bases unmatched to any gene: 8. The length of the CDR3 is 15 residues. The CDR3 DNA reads TGCAGCGTAGACCTAGCGGGGGTGATCCAAGAGACCCAGTACTTC. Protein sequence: CSVDLAGVIQETQYF. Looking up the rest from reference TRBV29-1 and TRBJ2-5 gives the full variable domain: SAVISQKPSRDICQRGTSLTIQCQVDSQVTMMFWYRQQPGQSLTLIATANQGSEATYESGFVIDKFPISRPNLTFSTLTVSNMSPEDSSIYLCSVDLAGVIQETQYFGPGTRLLVL.

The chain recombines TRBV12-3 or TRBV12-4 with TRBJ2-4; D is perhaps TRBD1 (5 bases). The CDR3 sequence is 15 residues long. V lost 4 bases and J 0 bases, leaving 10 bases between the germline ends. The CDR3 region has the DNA TGTGCCAGCAGTTCGACAGACATAGCCAAAAACATTCAGTACTTC. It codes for CASSSTDIAKNIQYF.

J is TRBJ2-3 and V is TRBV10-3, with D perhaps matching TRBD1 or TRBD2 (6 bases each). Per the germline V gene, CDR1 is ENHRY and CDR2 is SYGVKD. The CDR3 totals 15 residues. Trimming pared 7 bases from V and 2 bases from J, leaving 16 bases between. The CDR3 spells CAITPDRGLTDTQYF. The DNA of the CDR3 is TGTGCCATCACTCCGGATCGGGGGCTCACAGATACGCAGTATTTT.

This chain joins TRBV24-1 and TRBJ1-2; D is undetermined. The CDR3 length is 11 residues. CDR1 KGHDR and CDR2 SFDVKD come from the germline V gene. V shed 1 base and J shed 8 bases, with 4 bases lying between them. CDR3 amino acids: CATSDFRGYTF. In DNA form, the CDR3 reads TGTGCCACCAGTGATTTTAGGGGCTACACCTTC.

The CDR3 here is CASSLEPTGRVAEAFF. The CDR3 DNA is TGTGCCAGCAGCTTAGAACCGACAGGGAGGGTCGCTGAAGCTTTCTTT. This chain joins TRBV7-9 and TRBJ1-1, with 7 bases aligning to TRBD1. CDR1 is SEHNR and CDR2 is FQNEAQ in the germline V gene (reference sequence). Trimming removed 1 base from V and 6 bases from J; junction bases left unmatched: 11. The CDR3 contains 16 residues.

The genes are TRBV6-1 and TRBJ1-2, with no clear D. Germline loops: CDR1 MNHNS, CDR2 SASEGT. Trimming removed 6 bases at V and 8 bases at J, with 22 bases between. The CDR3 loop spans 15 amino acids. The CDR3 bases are TGTGCCAGCAGCGCAAGTCGGACTGCTTCTTGGGGCTACACCTTC. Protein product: CASSASRTASWGYTF.

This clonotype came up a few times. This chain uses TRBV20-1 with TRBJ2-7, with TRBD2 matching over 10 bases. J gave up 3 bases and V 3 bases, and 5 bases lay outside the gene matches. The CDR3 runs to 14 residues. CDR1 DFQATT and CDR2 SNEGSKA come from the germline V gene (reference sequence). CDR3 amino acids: CSARSLAGGYEQYF. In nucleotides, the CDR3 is TGCAGTGCTAGGTCCTTAGCGGGGGGCTACGAGCAGTACTTC.

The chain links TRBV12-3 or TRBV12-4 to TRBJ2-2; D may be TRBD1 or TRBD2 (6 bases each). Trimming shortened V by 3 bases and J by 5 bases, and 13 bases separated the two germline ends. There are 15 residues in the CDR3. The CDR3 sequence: CASSFWGAGTGELFF. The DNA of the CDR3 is TGTGCCAGCAGTTTTTGGGGGGCGGGTACCGGGGAGCTGTTTTTT.

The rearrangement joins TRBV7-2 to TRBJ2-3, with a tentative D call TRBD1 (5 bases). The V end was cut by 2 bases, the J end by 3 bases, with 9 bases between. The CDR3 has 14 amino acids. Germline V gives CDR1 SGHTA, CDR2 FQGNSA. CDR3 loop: CASSLRTITDTQYF. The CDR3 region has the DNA TGTGCCAGCAGCTTAAGGACAATAACAGATACGCAGTATTTT.

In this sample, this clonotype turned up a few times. In DNA, the CDR3 is TGCAGCTTACCGGGACAGGGATCAGATACGCAGTATTTT. Its protein is CSLPGQGSDTQYF. The chain uses TRBV20-1 and TRBJ2-3; TRBD1 agrees at 9 bases. Germline CDR1 and CDR2: DFQATT and SNEGSKA (reference sequence). There are 13 residues in the CDR3.

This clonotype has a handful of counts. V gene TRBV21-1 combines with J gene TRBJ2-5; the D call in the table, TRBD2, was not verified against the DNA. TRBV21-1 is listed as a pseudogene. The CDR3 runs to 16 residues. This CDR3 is CASNSERGGGQETQYF. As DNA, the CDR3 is TGTGCCAGCAACTCAGAGCGGGGGGGCGGGCAAGAGACCCAGTACTTC.